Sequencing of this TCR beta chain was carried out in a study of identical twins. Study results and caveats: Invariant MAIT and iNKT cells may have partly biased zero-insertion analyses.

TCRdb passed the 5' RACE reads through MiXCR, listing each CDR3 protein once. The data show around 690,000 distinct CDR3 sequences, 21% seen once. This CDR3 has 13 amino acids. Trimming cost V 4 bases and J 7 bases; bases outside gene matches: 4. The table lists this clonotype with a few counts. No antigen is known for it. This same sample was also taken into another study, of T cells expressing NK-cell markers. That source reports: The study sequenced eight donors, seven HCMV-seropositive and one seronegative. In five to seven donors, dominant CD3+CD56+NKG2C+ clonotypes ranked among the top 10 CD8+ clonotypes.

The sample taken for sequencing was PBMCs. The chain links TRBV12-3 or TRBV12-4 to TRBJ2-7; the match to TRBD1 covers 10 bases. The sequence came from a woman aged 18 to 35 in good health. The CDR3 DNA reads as TGTGCCAGCAGTTGGGGACAGGGGACGGAGCAGTACTTC. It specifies CASSWGQGTEQYF.